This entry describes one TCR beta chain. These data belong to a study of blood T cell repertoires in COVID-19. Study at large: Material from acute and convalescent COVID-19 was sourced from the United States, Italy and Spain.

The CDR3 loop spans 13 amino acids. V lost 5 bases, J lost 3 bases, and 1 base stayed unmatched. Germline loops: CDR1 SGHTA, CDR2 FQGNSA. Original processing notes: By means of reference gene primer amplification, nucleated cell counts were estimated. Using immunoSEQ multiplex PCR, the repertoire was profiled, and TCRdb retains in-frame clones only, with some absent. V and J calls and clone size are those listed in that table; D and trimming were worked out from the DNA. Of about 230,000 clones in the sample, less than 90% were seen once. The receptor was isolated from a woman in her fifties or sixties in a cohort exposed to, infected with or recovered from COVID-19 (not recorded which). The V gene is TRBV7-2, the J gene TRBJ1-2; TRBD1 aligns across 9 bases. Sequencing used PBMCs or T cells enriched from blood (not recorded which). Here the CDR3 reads CASSRQGDYGYTF. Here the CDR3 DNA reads TGTGCCAGCAGCCGACAGGGGGACTATGGCTACACCTTC.